One and the same sample provided the 7 T cell receptor beta chains below, sequenced in a study of regulatory T cells in long-lasting Graves disease. Time point specified: newly diagnosed GD, antithyroid drugs for less than 3 months. From PBMCs, RNA was extracted and then used to make the TCR library. Combining iRepertoire HTBI primers with Arm-PCR of CDR3 regions, the authors built TCR beta libraries. MiXCR, run by TCRdb on the multiplex PCR reads, gives a single entry per CDR3 protein. Here the sample spans hundreds of thousands of distinct CDR3 sequences, 15% to 20% being singletons. This sample also appeared in a second study, on T cells in Graves' hyperthyroidism and ophthalmopathy.

The material was peripheral blood mononuclear cells (PBMCs), obtained at new diagnosis, from a patient treated with antithyroid drugs. The receptors originated from a man aged 40-55 years with Graves disease.

This rearrangement joins TRBV10-2 to TRBJ2-3; 7 positions match TRBD2. J was trimmed by 13 bases and V by 0 bases; bases with no gene match: 7. From germline, CDR1 is WSHSY and CDR2 SAAADI. This CDR3 contains 13 residues. In DNA form, the CDR3 reads TGCGCCAGCAGTGAGTCGAAACTAGCGTGGAAGTATTTT. This codes for CASSESKLAWKYF.

This clonotype was picked up many times. The chain combines TRBV27 with TRBJ2-7; tentative D call: TRBD1 (5 bases). The length of the CDR3 is 14 residues. Germline V gene data show CDR1 as MNHEY and CDR2 as SMNVEV (reference sequence). Trimming pared 6 bases from V and 10 bases from J, leaving 22 bases between. The CDR3 bases are TGTGCCAGCAGGTCGACAGCCAGCCCGTCGGCACAGTACTTC. Translating gives CASRSTASPSAQYF.

This clonotype was seen ten or more times. The V call is TRBV7-6, the J call TRBJ2-7; 7 bases line up with TRBD1. The length of the CDR3 is 15 residues. CDR1 SGHVS and CDR2 FNYEAQ come from the germline V gene. J lost 3 bases, V lost 1 base, and 6 bases had no gene match. The CDR3: CASSLDRGALYEQYF. DNA of the CDR3: TGTGCCAGCAGCTTAGACAGGGGTGCTCTCTACGAGCAGTACTTC.

This clonotype was found a few times. One end of the junction is discordant with germline, which a read error may explain. The chain carries TRBV20-1 and TRBJ2-5, with 8 bases lining up with TRBD2. In germline, CDR1 is DFQATT, CDR2 SNEGSKA (reference sequence). This CDR3 has 14 amino acids. CDR3 sequence (DNA): TGCAGTGCTAGGCGGGGGGCGACAAAAGAGGCCCAGTACTTC. Translated, it gives CSARRGATKEAQYF.

This sequence joins TRBV7-6 and TRBJ1-5; D ambiguous. This CDR3 is built from 13 residues. The germline gives CDR1 SGHVS, CDR2 FNYEAQ. Trimming stripped 2 bases from V and 6 bases from J, with 8 bases between. The CDR3 DNA sequence: TGTGCCAGCAGCTTAACTGACGGTCAGCCCCAGCATTTT. Its translation: CASSLTDGQPQHF.

This clonotype has only a few counts. The chain carries TRBV6-2 or TRBV6-3 and TRBJ2-7; D may be TRBD2 (5 bases). V was pared by 6 bases and J by 4 bases, with 13 bases between. The length of the CDR3 is 13 residues. Germline CDR1 and CDR2: MNHEY and SVGEGT. Here the CDR3 reads CASRHGRGYEQYF. The CDR3 DNA reads as TGTGCCAGCAGACACGGACGGGGATACGAGCAGTACTTC.

V and J are TRBV20-1 and TRBJ1-4; tentatively, D is TRBD1 (5 bases). CDR1 and CDR2 from the germline V gene are DFQATT and SNEGSKA (reference sequence). CDR3 size: 17 residues. V was trimmed by 1 base and J by 3 bases, leaving 18 bases between them. The CDR3 sequence is CSARGGDRRKANEKLFF. In DNA, the CDR3 is TGCAGTGCTAGAGGCGGGGACCGCCGAAAAGCTAATGAAAAACTGTTTTTT.